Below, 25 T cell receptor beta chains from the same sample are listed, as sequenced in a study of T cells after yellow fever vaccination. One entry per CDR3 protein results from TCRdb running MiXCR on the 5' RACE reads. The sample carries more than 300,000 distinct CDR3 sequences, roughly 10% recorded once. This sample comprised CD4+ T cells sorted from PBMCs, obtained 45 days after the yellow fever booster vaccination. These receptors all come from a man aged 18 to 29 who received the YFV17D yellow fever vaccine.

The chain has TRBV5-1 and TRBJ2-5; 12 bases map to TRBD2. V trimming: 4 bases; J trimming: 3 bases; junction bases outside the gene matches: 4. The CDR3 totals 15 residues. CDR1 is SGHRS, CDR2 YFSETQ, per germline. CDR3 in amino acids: CASSRPSGGEETQYF. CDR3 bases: TGCGCCAGCAGCAGACCTAGCGGGGGGGAAGAGACCCAGTACTTC.

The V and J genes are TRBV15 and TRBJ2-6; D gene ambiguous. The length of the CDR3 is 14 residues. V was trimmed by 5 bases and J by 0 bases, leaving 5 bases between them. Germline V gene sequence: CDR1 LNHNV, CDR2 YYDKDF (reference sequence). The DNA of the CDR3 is TGTGCCACCAGCGGGTACTCTGGGGCCAACGTCCTGACTTTC. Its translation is CATSGYSGANVLTF.

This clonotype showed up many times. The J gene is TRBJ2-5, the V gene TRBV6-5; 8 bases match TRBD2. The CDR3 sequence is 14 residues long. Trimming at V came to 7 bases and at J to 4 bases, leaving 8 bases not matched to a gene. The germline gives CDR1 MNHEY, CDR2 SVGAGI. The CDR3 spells CASKTGGGAETQYF. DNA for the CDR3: TGTGCCAGCAAAACCGGGGGGGGAGCAGAGACCCAGTACTTC.

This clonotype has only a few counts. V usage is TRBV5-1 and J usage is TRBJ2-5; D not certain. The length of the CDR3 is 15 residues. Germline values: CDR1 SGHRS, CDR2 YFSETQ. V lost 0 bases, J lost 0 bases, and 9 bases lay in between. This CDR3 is CASSLATGYQETQYF. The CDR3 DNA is TGCGCCAGCAGCTTGGCAACTGGGTACCAAGAGACCCAGTACTTC.

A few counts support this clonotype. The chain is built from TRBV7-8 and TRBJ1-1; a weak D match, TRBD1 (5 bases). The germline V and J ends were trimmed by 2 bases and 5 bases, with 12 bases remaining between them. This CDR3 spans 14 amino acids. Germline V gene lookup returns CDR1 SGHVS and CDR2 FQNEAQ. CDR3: CASSLNPGGTEAFF. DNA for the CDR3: TGTGCCAGCAGCTTAAATCCCGGGGGAACTGAAGCTTTCTTT.

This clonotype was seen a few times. The CDR3 region is CASKTSGGAFNEQFF. The DNA for the CDR3 is TGTGCCAGCAAAACCAGCGGGGGGGCCTTCAATGAGCAGTTCTTC. This sequence joins TRBV5-4 and TRBJ2-1; 10 bases are shared with TRBD2. CDR1 is SGHNT, CDR2 YYREEE, per germline (reference sequence). J lost 6 bases, V lost 6 bases, and 9 bases had no gene match. CDR3 size: 15 residues.

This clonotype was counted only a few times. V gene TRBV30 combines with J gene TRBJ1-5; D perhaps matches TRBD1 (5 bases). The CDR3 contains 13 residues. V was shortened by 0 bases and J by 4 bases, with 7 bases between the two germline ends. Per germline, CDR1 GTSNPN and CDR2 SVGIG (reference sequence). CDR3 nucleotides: TGTGCCTGGAGTGTTGGGGGGAATCAGCCCCAGCATTTT. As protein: CAWSVGGNQPQHF.

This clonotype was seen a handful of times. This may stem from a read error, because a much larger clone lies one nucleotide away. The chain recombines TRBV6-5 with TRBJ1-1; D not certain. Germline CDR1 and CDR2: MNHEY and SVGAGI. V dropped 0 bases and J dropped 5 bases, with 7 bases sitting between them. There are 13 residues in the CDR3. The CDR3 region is CASSYSKGTEAFF. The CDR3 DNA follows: TGTGCCAGCAGTTACTCGAAGGGTACTGAAGCTTTCTTT.

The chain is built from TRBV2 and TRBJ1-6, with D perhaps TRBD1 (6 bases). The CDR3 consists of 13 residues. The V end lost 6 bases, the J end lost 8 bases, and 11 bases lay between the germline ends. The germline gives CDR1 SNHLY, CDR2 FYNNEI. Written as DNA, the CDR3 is TGTGCCAGCAGAGATAACAGGGATTCACCCCTCCACTTT. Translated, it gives CASRDNRDSPLHF.

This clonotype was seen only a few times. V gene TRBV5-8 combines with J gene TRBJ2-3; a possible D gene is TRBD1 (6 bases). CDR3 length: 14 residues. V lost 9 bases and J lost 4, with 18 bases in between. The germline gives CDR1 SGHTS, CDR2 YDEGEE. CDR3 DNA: TGTGCCACCTACGAGGCAGGGGCCCCAGATACGCAGTATTTT. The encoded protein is CATYEAGAPDTQYF.

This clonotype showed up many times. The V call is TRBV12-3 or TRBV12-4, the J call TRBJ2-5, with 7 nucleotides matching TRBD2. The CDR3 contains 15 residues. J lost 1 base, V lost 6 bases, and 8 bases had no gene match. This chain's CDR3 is CASSFGGTTQETQYF. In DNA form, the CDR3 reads TGTGCCAGCAGCTTCGGGGGGACGACCCAAGAGACCCAGTACTTC.

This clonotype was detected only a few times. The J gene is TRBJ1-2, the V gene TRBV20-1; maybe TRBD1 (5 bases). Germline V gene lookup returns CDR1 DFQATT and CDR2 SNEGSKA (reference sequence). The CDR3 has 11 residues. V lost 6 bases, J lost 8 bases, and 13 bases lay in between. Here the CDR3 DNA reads TGCAGTGCCCGGAGGGGAGGAGGCTACACCTTC. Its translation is CSARRGGGYTF.

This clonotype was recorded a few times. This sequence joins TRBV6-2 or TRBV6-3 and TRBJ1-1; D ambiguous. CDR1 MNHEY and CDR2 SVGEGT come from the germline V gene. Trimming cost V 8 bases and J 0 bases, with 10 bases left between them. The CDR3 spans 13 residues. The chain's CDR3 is CASRHEMNTEAFF. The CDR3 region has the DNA TGTGCCAGCCGACACGAGATGAACACTGAAGCTTTCTTT.

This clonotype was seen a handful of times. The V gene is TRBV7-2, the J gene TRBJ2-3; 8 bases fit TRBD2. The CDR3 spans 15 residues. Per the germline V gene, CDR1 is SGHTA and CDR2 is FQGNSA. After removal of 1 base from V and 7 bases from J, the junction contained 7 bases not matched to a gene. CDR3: CASSLVGGGYNTQYF. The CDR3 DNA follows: TGTGCCAGCAGCTTAGTGGGCGGGGGGTATAATACGCAGTATTTT.

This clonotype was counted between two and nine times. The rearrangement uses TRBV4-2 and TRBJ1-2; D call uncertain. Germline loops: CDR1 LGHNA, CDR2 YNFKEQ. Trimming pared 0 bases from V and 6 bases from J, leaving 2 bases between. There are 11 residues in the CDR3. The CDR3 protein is CASSQDDGYTF. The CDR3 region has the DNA TGTGCCAGCAGCCAAGACGATGGCTACACCTTC.

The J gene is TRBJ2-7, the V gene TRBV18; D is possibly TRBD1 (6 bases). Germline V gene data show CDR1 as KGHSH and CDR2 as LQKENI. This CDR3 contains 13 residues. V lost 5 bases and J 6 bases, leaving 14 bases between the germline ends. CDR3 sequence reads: CASSAHTGREQYV. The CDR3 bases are TGTGCCAGCTCAGCCCATACAGGGCGCGAGCAGTACGTC.

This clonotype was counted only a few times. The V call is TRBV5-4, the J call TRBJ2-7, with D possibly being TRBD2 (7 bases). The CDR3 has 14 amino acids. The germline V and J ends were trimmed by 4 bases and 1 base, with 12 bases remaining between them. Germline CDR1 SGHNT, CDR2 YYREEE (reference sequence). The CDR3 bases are TGTGCCAGCAGCCCGGGGGGCAGGTCCTACGAGCAGTACGTC. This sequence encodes CASSPGGRSYEQYV.

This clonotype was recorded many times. The CDR3, as DNA: TGTGCCAGCAGCCCTATGCAGTCTAACTATGGCTACACCTTC. Protein sequence: CASSPMQSNYGYTF. The V gene is TRBV5-6, the J gene TRBJ1-2; D is uncertain. This CDR3 spans 14 amino acids. Deletions cut 4 bases from V and 0 bases from J, with 10 bases between. Per germline, CDR1 SGHDT and CDR2 YYEEEE.

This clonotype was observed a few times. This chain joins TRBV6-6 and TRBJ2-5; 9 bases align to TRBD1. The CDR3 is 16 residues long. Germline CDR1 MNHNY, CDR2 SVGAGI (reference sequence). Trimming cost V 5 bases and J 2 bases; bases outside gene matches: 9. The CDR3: CASSHAAGTGQETQYF. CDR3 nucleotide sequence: TGTGCCAGCAGTCACGCGGCCGGGACAGGGCAAGAGACCCAGTACTTC.

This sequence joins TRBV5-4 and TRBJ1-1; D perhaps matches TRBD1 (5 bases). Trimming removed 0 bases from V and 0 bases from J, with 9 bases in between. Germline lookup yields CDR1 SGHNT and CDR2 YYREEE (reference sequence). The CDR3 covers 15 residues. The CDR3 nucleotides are TGTGCCAGCAGCTTGGCCAGGGCATTGAACACTGAAGCTTTCTTT. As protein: CASSLARALNTEAFF.

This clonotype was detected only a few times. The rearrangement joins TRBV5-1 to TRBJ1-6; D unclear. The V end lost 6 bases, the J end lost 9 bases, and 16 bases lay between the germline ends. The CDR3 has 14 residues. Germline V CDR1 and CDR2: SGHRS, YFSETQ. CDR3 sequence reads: CASTQSSASSPLHF. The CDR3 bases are TGCGCCAGCACCCAGTCGTCCGCAAGTTCACCCCTCCACTTT. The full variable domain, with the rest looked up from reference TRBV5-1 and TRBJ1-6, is KAGVTQTPRYLIKTRGQQVTLSCSPISGHRSVSWYQQTPGQGLQFLFEYFSETQRNKGNFPGRFSGRQFSNSRSEMNVSTLELGDSALYLCASTQSSASSPLHFGNGTRLTVT.

This CDR3 reads CASRTRARETQYF. CDR3 nucleotide sequence: TGTGCCAGCAGGACCAGGGCTCGGGAGACCCAGTACTTC. The chain combines TRBV6-5 with TRBJ2-5; D is possibly TRBD1 (5 bases). Germline CDR1 is MNHEY and CDR2 is SVGAGI. This CDR3 contains 13 residues. V was clipped by 6 bases and J by 5 bases, with 13 bases between them.

Written as DNA, the CDR3 is TGCGCCAGCAGCTTAGGGACAGGGGATTTGGAGACCCAGTACTTC. This gives the protein CASSLGTGDLETQYF. The chain is built from TRBV5-1 and TRBJ2-5, with TRBD1 matching 10 bases. Germline values: CDR1 SGHRS, CDR2 YFSETQ. Trimming at V came to 2 bases and at J to 5 bases, leaving 6 bases not matched to a gene. This CDR3 has 15 amino acids.

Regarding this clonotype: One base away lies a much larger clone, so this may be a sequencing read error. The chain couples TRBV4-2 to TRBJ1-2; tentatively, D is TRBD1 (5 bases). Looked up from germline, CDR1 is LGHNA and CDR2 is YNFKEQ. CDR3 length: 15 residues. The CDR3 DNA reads TGTTCCAGCAGCCAAGATCCTGGGGGTACCTATGGCTACACCTTC. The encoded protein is CSSSQDPGGTYGYTF.

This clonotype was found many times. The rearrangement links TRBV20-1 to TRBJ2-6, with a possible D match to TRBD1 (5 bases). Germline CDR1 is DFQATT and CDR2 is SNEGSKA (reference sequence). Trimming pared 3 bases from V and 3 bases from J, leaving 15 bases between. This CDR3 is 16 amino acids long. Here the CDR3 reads CSASMSRVYGANVLTF. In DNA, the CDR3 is TGCAGTGCTAGCATGTCCAGGGTATATGGGGCCAACGTCCTGACTTTC.